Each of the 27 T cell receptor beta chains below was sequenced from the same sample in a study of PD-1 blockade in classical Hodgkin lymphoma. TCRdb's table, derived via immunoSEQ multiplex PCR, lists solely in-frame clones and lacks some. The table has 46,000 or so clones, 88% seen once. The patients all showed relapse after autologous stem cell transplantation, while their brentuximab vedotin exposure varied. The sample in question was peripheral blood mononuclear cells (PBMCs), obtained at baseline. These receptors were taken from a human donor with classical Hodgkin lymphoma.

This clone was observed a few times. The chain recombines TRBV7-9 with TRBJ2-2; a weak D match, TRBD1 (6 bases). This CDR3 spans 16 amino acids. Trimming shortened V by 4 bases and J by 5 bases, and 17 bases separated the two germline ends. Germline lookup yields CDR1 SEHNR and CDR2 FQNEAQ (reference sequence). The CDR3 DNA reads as TGTGCCAGCAGCTATCAGGACAGTCACATAACCGGGGAGCTGTTTTTT. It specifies CASSYQDSHITGELFF.

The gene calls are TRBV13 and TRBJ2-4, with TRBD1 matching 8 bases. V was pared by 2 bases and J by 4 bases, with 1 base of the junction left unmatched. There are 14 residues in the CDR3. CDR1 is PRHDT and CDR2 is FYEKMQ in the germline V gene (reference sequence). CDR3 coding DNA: TGTGCCAGCAGCTTACGGACAGGGAAAAACATTCAGTACTTC. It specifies CASSLRTGKNIQYF.

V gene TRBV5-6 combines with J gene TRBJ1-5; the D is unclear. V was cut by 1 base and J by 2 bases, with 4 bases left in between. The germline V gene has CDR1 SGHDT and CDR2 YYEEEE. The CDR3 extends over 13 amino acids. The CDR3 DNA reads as TGTGCCAGCAGCTTGAGTGGCAATCAGCCCCAGCATTTT. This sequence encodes CASSLSGNQPQHF.

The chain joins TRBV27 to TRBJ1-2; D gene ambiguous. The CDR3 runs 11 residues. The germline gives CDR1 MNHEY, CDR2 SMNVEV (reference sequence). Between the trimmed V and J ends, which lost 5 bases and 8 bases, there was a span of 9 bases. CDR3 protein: CASSMGSGYTF. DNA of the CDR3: TGTGCCAGCAGTATGGGATCAGGCTACACCTTC.

Here the CDR3 reads CASSLFGGDYEQYF. The CDR3 nucleotides read TGCGCCAGCAGCTTGTTCGGGGGCGACTACGAGCAGTACTTC. This chain connects TRBV5-1 to TRBJ2-7; D assignment may be TRBD1 or TRBD2 (6 bases each). CDR3 length: 14 residues. V was clipped by 1 base and J by 3 bases, with 11 bases between them. Germline V gene sequence: CDR1 SGHRS, CDR2 YFSETQ.

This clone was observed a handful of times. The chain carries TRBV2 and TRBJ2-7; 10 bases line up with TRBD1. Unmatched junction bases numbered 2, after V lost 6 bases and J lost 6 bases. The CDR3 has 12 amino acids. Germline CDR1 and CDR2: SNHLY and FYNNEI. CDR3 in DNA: TGTGCCAGCAGGGGGACAGGGGCCGAGCAGTACTTC. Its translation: CASRGTGAEQYF.

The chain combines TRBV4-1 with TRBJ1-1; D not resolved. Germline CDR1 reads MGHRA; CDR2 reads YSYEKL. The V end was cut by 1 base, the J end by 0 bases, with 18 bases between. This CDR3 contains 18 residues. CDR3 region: CASSQGPAGRRMNTEAFF. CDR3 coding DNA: TGCGCCAGCAGCCAAGGCCCCGCAGGACGAAGAATGAACACTGAAGCTTTCTTT.

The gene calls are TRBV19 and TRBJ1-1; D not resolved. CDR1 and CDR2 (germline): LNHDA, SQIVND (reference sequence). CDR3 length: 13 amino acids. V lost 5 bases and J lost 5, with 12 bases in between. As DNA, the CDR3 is TGTGCCAGTAGTTCAAGTCCGACAACTGAAGCTTTCTTT. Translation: CASSSSPTTEAFF.

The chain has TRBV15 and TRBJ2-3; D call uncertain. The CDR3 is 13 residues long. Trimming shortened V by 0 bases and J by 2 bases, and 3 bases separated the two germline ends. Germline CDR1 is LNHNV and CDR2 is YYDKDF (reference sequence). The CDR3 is CATSRDPTDTQYF. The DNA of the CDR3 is TGTGCCACCAGCAGAGATCCCACAGATACGCAGTATTTT. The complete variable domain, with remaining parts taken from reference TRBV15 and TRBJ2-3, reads DAMVIQNPRYQVTQFGKPVTLSCSQTLNHNVMYWYQQKSSQAPKLLFHYYDKDFNNEADTPDNFQSRRPNTSFCFLDIRSPGLGDTAMYLCATSRDPTDTQYFGPGTRLTVL.

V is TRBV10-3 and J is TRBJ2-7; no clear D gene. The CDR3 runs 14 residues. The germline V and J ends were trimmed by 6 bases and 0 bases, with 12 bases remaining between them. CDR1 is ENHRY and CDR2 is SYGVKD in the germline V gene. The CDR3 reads CAIRVGESSYEQYF. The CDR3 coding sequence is TGTGCCATCAGGGTAGGCGAAAGCTCCTACGAGCAGTACTTC.

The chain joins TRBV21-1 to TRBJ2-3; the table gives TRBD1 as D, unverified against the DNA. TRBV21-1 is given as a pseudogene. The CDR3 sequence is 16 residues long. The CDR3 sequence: CASSTDDRALGDTQYF. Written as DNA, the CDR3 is TGTGCCAGCAGCACTGATGACAGGGCCCTTGGGGATACGCAGTATTTT.

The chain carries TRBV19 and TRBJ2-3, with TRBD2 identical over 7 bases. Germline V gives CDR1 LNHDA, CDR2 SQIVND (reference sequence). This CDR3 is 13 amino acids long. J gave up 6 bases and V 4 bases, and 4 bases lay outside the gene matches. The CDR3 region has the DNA TGTGCCAGTAGTAACATCGGGGGGGATACGCAGTATTTT. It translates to CASSNIGGDTQYF.

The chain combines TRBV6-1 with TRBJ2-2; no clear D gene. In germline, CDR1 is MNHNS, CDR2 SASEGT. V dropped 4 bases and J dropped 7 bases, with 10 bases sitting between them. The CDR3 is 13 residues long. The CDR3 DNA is TGTGCCAGCAGTGGGTTTTACAACGGGGAGCTGTTTTTT. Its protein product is CASSGFYNGELFF.

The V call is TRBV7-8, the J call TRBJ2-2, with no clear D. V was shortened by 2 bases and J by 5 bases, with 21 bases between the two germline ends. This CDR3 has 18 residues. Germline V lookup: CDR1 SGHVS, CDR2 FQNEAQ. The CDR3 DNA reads TGTGCCAGCAGCTTATCCCCCGGCCCAACATCACAAACCGGGGAGCTGTTTTTT. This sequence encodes CASSLSPGPTSQTGELFF.

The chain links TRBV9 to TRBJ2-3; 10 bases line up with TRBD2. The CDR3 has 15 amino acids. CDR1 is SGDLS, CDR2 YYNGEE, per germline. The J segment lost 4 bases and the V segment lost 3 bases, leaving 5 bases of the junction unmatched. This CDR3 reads CASSASGRGADTQYF. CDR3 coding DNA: TGTGCCAGCAGCGCGAGCGGGAGGGGGGCAGATACGCAGTATTTT. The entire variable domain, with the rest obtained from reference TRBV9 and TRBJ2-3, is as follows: DSGVTQTPKHLITATGQRVTLRCSPRSGDLSVYWYQQSLDQGLQFLIQYYNGEERAKGNILERFSAQQFPDLHSELNLSSLELGDSALYFCASSASGRGADTQYFGPGTRLTVL.

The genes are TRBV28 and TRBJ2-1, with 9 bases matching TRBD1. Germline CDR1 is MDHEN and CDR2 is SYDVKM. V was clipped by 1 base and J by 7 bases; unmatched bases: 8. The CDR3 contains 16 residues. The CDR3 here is CASSLYRTGVGNEQFF. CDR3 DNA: TGTGCCAGCAGTTTATATCGGACAGGGGTCGGGAATGAGCAGTTCTTC.

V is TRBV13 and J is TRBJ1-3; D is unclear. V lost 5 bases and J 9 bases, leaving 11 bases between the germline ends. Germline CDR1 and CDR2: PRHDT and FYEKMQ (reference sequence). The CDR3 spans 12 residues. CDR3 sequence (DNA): TGTGCCAGCAGCCCTGGACGGGGCACCATATATTTT. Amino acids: CASSPGRGTIYF.

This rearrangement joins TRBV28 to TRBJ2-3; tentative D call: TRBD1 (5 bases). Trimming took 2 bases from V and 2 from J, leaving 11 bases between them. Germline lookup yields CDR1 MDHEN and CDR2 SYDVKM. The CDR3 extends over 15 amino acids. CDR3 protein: CASSLGQGFTDTQYF. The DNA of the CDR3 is TGTGCCAGCAGTTTAGGGCAGGGTTTCACAGATACGCAGTATTTT.

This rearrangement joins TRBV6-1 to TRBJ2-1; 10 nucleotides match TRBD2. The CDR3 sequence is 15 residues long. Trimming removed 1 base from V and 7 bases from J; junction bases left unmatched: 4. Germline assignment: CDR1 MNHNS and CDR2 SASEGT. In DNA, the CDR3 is TGTGCCAGCAGTGAAGAATTAGCGGGAGGTAATGAGCAGTTCTTC. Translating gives CASSEELAGGNEQFF.

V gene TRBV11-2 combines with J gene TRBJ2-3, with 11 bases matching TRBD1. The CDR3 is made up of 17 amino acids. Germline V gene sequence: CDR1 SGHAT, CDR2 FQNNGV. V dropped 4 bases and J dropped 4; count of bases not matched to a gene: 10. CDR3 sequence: CASSSSTGTGGADTQYF. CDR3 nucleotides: TGTGCCAGCAGCTCCTCTACCGGGACAGGGGGTGCAGATACGCAGTATTTT.

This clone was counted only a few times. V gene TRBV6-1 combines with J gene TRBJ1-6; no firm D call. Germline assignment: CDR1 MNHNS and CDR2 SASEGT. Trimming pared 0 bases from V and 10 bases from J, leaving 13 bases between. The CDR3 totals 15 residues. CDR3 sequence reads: CASSEALRGRSPLHF. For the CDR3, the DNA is TGTGCCAGCAGTGAAGCGCTTCGGGGTCGGTCACCCCTCCACTTT.

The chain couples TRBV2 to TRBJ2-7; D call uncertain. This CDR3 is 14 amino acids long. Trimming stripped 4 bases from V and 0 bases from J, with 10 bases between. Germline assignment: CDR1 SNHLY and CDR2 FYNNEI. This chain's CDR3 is CASSVGFNSYEQYF. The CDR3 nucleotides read TGTGCCAGCAGTGTAGGGTTCAACTCCTACGAGCAGTACTTC.

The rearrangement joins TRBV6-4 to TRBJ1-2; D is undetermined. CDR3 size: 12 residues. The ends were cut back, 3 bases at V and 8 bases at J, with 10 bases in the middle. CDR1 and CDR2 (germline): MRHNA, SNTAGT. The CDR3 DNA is TGTGCCAGCAGTGAGGGGAGTGGCGGCTACACCTTC. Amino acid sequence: CASSEGSGGYTF.

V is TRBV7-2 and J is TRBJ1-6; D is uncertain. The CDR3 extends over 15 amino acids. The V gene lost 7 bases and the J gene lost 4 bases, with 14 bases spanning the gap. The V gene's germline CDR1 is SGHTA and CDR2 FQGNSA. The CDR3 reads CASTVGVAYNSPLHF. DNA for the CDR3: TGTGCCAGCACCGTCGGGGTCGCTTATAATTCACCCCTCCACTTT.

The CDR3 here is CASSFRDEGTEAFF. In DNA, the CDR3 is TGCGCCAGCAGCTTTAGGGATGAGGGCACTGAAGCTTTCTTT. This rearrangement joins TRBV5-1 to TRBJ1-1; D call uncertain. Trimming shortened V by 2 bases and J by 4 bases, and 12 bases separated the two germline ends. CDR1 and CDR2 (germline): SGHRS, YFSETQ. This CDR3 is built from 14 residues.

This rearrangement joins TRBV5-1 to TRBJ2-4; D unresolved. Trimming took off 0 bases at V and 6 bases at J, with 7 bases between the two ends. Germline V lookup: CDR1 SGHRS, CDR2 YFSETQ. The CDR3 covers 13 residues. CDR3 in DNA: TGCGCCAGCAGCTTGGAGGGCCTAAACATTCAGTACTTC. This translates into CASSLEGLNIQYF.

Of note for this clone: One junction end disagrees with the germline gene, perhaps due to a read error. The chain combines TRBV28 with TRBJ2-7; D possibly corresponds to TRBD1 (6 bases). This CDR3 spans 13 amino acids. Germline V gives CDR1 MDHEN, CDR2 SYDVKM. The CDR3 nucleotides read TGTGCCAGCAGAACCTTTCTTTTGACAGGACCCCTCTTC. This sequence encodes CASRTFLLTGPLF.